This TCR beta chain was recovered during a study of read filtering for tumor transcriptome and immune sequencing. This clonotype was seen only a few times. From around 0.4 ug of RNA, a library with molecular barcoded alpha/delta and beta/gamma adaptors was made. TCRdb called the reads again in MiXCR, with one record for every CDR3 protein. The sample carries around 48,000 distinct CDR3 sequences, about 19% recorded once. The clonotype comes from a donor over 35 with multiple myeloma. Source material: a population of CD138-negative cells sorted from bone marrow.

The CDR3 loop reads CASSKGDTQYF. Here the CDR3 DNA reads TGTGCCAGCAGCAAAGGGGATACGCAGTATTTT. V and J are TRBV12-3 or TRBV12-4 and TRBJ2-3, with D unresolved. CDR3 length: 11 residues. The V gene lost 6 bases and the J gene lost 6 bases, with 7 bases spanning the gap.